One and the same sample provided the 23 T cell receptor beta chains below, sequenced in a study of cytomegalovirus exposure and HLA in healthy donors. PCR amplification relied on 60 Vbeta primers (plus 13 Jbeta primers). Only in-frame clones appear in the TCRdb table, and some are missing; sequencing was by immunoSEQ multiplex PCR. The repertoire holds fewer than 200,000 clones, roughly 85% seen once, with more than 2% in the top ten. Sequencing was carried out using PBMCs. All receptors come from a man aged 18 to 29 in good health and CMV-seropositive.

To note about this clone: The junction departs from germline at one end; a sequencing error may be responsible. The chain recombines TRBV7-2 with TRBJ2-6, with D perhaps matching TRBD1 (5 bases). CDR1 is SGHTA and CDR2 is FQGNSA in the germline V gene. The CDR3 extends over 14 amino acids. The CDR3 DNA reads TGTGCCAGCAGCTTAATAGCTGGGGCCAACGGCCTGACTTTC. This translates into CASSLIAGANGLTF.

The CDR3 bases are TGTGCCAGTATGGACTACAACCACCAAGAGACCCAGTACTTC. The encoded protein is CASMDYNHQETQYF. This chain links TRBV19 with TRBJ2-5, with D perhaps matching TRBD2 (6 bases). With 7 bases removed from V and 0 bases from J, the gap between germline ends came to 12 bases. From germline, CDR1 is LNHDA and CDR2 SQIVND (reference sequence). This CDR3 spans 14 amino acids.

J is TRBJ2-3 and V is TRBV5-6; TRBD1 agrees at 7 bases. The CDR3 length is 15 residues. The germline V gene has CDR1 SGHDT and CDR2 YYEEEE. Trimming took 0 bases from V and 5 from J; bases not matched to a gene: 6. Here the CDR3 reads CASSLGAGGGDTQYF. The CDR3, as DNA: TGTGCCAGCAGCTTGGGGGCAGGGGGTGGAGATACGCAGTATTTT.

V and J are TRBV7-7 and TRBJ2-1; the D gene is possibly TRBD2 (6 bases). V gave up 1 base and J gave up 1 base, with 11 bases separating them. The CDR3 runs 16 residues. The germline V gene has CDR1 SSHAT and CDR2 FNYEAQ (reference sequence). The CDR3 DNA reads TGTGCCAGCAGCTTAGAATTGGGGGGATCCTACAATGAGCAGTTCTTC. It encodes CASSLELGGSYNEQFF.

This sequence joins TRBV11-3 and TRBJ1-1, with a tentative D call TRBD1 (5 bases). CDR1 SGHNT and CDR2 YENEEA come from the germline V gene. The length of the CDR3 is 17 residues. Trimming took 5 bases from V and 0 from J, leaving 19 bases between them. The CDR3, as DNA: TGTGCCAGCAGCACCCGCCGGGGGGAGTACGTGAACACTGAAGCTTTCTTT. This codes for CASSTRRGEYVNTEAFF.

The CDR3 coding sequence is TGCGCCAGCAGCCAATCCGGCGGGGGGGGCGCAGATACGCAGTATTTT. Protein: CASSQSGGGGADTQYF. This rearrangement joins TRBV4-1 to TRBJ2-3, with TRBD2 matching 9 bases. The CDR3 runs to 16 residues. Germline CDR1 is MGHRA and CDR2 is YSYEKL. With 2 bases clipped from V and 4 bases from J, the junction kept 7 bases outside the gene matches.

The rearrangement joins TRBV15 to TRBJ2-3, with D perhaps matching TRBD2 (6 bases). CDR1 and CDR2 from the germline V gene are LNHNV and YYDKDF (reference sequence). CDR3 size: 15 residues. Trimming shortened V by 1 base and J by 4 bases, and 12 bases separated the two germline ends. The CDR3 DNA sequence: TGTGCCACCAGCAGAGGGGGGGTTCGCGCAGATACGCAGTATTTT. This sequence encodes CATSRGGVRADTQYF.

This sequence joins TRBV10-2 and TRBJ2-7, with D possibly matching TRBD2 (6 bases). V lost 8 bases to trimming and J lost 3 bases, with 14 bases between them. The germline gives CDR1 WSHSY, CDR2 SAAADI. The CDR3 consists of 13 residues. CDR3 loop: CASRDGGLYEQYF. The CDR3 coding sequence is TGCGCCAGCCGCGACGGGGGACTCTACGAGCAGTACTTC.

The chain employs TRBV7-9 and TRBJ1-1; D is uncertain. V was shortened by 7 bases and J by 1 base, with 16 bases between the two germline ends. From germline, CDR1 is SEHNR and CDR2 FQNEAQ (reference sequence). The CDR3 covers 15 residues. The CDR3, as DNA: TGTGCCAGCACCCCGCTGGGAGGACGGAACACTGAAGCTTTCTTT. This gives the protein CASTPLGGRNTEAFF.

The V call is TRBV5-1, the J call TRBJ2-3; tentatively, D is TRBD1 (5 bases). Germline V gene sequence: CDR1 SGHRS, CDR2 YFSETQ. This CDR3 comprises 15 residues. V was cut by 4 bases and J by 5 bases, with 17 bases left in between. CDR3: CASSPGPPQGDTQYF. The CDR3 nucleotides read TGCGCCAGCAGCCCAGGACCGCCGCAGGGAGATACGCAGTATTTT.

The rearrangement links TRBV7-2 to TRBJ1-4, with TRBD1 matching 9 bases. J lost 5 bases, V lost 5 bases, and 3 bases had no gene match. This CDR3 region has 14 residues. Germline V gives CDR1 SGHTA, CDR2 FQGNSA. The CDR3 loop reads CASSPGQGNEKLFF. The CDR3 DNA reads TGTGCCAGCAGCCCGGGACAGGGAAATGAAAAACTGTTTTTT.

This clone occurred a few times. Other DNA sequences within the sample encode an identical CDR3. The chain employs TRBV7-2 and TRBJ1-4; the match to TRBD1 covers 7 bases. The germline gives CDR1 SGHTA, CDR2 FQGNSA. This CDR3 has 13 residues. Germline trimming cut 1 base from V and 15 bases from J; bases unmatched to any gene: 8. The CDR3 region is CASSLEAGRGVFF. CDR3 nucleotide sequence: TGTGCCAGCAGCTTAGAGGCGGGCAGGGGGGTGTTTTTT.

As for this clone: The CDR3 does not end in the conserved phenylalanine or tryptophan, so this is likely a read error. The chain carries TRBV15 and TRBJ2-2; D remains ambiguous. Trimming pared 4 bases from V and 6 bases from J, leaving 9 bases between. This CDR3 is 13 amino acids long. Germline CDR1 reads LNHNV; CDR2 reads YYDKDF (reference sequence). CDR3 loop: CATSILFAGELFL. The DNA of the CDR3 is TGTGCCACCAGCATTCTCTTTGCCGGGGAGCTGTTTCTT.

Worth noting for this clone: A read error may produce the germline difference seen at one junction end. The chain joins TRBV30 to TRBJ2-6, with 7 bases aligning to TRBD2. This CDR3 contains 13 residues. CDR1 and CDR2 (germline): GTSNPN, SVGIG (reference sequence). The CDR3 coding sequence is TGTGCGGGAGGGGTGGGCGGGGCCAACGGCCTGACTTTC. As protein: CAGGVGGANGLTF.

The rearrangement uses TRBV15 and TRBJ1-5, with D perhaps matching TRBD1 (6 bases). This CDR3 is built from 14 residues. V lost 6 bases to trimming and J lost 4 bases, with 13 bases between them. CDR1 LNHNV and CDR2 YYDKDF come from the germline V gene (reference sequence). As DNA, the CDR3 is TGTGCCACCAGTGTACAGGGCGGGAATCAGCCCCAGCATTTT. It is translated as CATSVQGGNQPQHF.

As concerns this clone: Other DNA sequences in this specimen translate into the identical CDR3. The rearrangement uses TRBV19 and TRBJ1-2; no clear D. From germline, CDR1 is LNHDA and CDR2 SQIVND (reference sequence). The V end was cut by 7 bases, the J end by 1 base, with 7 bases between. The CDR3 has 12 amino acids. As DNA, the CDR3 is TGTGCCAGTAATCGAGATAACTATGGCTACACCTTC. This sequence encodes CASNRDNYGYTF.

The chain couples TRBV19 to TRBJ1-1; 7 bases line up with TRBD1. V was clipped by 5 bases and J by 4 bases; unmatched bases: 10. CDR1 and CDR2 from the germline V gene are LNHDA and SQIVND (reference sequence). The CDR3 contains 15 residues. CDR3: CASSPMTGKGTEAFF. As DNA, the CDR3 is TGTGCCAGTAGTCCGATGACAGGGAAGGGCACTGAAGCTTTCTTT.

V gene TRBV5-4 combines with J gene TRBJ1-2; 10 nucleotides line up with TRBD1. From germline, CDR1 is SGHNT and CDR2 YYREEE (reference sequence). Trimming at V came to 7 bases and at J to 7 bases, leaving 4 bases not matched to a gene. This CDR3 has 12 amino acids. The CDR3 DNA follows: TGTGCCAGCCGTGGGACAGGGGCTGGCTACACCTTC. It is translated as CASRGTGAGYTF.

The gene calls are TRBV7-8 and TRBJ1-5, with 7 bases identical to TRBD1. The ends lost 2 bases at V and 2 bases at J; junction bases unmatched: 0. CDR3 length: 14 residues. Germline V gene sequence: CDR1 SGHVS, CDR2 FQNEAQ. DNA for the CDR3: TGTGCCAGCAGCTTACAGGGGGGCAATCAGCCCCAGCATTTT. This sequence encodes CASSLQGGNQPQHF.

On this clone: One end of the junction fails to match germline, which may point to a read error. The CDR3 here is CASRPPGQGSTIYF. The CDR3, as DNA: TGTGCCAGCAGACCCCCGGGACAGGGAAGCACCATATATTTT. The J gene is TRBJ1-3, the V gene TRBV6-5; 9 positions agree with TRBD1. Germline V gives CDR1 MNHEY, CDR2 SVGAGI. The CDR3 spans 14 residues.

The CDR3 nucleotides are TGTGCCAGCAGTTACGCGGGAAGCACAGATACGCAGTATTTT. Residues: CASSYAGSTDTQYF. The gene calls are TRBV6-5 and TRBJ2-3; a weak D match, TRBD2 (6 bases). Trimming cost V 2 bases and J 0 bases, with 6 bases left between them. CDR1 MNHEY and CDR2 SVGAGI come from the germline V gene. There are 14 residues in the CDR3.

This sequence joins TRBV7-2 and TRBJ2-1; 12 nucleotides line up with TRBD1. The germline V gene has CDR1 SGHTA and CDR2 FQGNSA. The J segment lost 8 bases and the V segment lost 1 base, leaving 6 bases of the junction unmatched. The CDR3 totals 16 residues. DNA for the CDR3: TGTGCCAGCAGCTTAGATAGGGACAGGGGGCTTTATGAGCAGTTCTTC. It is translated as CASSLDRDRGLYEQFF.

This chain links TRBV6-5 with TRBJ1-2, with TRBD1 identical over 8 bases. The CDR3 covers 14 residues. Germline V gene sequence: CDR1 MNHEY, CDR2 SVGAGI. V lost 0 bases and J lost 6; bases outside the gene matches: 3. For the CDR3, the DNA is TGTGCCAGCAGTTACTCGGCAGGGGGCGATGGCTACACCTTC. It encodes CASSYSAGGDGYTF.